A single sample is the source of the 28 T cell receptor beta chains below, sequenced in a study of blood T cell repertoires in COVID-19. Using immunoSEQ multiplex PCR, the repertoire was profiled, and TCRdb retains in-frame clones only, with some absent. Counted here are about 210,000 clones, 70% to 90% occurring once; the ten biggest clones make up 6.5% to 9%. The sample consisted of peripheral blood. The receptors stem from a woman aged 50 to 60 with active or convalescent COVID-19.

The V call is TRBV12-3 or TRBV12-4, the J call TRBJ2-2; D is ambiguous. V was shortened by 2 bases and J by 9 bases, with 4 bases between the two germline ends. CDR3 size: 11 residues. CDR3 in DNA: TGTGCCAGCAGTTTATCTAGGGAGCTGTTTTTT. Translating gives CASSLSRELFF.

This clone has just one count. The chain carries TRBV29-1 and TRBJ2-3, with D tentatively TRBD2 (6 bases). From germline, CDR1 is SQVTM and CDR2 ANQGSEA. V dropped 5 bases and J dropped 6 bases, with 15 bases sitting between them. CDR3 length: 13 residues. The CDR3 sequence: CSVPAAGPDTQYF. CDR3 sequence (DNA): TGCAGCGTTCCCGCTGCGGGGCCTGATACGCAGTATTTT.

This chain joins TRBV2 and TRBJ2-5; TRBD2 aligns across 11 bases. Germline loops: CDR1 SNHLY, CDR2 FYNNEI. The CDR3 is made up of 16 amino acids. V trimming: 3 bases; J trimming: 5 bases; junction bases outside the gene matches: 8. For the CDR3, the DNA is TGTGCCAGCAGTGACCTAGCGGGGGGCAGAGCCGAGACCCAGTACTTC. It encodes CASSDLAGGRAETQYF.

The chain combines TRBV6-5 with TRBJ2-3; D not certain. The CDR3 sequence is 11 residues long. CDR1 and CDR2 from the germline V gene are MNHEY and SVGAGI. V was trimmed by 2 bases and J by 8 bases, leaving 5 bases between them. CDR3 loop: CASSYTGTQYF. The DNA of the CDR3 is TGTGCCAGCAGTTACACCGGTACGCAGTATTTT.

This chain joins TRBV9 and TRBJ1-5, with D tentatively TRBD1 (6 bases). This CDR3 contains 15 residues. V shed 4 bases and J shed 4 bases, with 15 bases lying between them. The germline V gene has CDR1 SGDLS and CDR2 YYNGEE. CDR3: CASSLHGQPNQPQHF. The CDR3 DNA reads as TGTGCCAGCAGCCTGCATGGACAGCCTAATCAGCCCCAGCATTTT.

This chain connects TRBV20-1 to TRBJ1-1, with TRBD1 matching 7 bases. V gave up 3 bases and J gave up 7 bases; unmatched junction bases: 5. CDR1 is DFQATT and CDR2 is SNEGSKA in the germline V gene (reference sequence). The CDR3 extends over 12 amino acids. Here the CDR3 DNA reads TGCAGTGCTAGTGGGACAGCCGATGAAGCTTTCTTT. This sequence encodes CSASGTADEAFF.

As DNA, the CDR3 is TGTGCCACCAGTGGTAACGACAGGAAGATGTTTTTT. Amino acids: CATSGNDRKMFF. The chain uses TRBV24-1 and TRBJ1-4, with D tentatively TRBD1 (6 bases). CDR1 and CDR2 from the germline V gene are KGHDR and SFDVKD. V gave up 5 bases and J gave up 15 bases, with 15 bases separating them. This CDR3 has 12 amino acids.

CDR3 protein: CASSLRTGRGEKLFF. CDR3 bases: TGTGCCAGCAGCTTACGGACAGGGAGGGGCGAAAAACTGTTTTTT. The genes are TRBV7-2 and TRBJ1-4, with 8 bases fitting TRBD1. The J segment lost 8 bases and the V segment lost 2 bases, leaving 7 bases of the junction unmatched. This CDR3 region has 15 residues. Germline V gene data show CDR1 as SGHTA and CDR2 as FQGNSA.

This clone appeared a single time. The chain carries TRBV10-1 and TRBJ2-5; tentative D call: TRBD1 (5 bases). Looked up from germline, CDR1 is WNHNN and CDR2 is SYGVQD (reference sequence). V lost 7 bases and J 5 bases, leaving 8 bases between the germline ends. CDR3 length: 11 residues. The CDR3 here is CASNGAETQYF. CDR3 coding DNA: TGCGCCAGCAATGGGGCGGAGACCCAGTACTTC.

The DNA for the CDR3 is TGTGCCAGGGAGGGACCCAGGCAGTGTGGAAACACCATATATTTT. As protein: CAREGPRQCGNTIYF. The chain is built from TRBV12-1 and TRBJ1-3. TRBV12-1 is a documented pseudogene. There are 15 residues in the CDR3.

The chain uses TRBV6-5 and TRBJ1-5; a weak D match, TRBD1 (5 bases). Trimming cost V 2 bases and J 5 bases, with 7 bases left between them. Germline V gene data show CDR1 as MNHEY and CDR2 as SVGAGI. The CDR3 runs 13 residues. The CDR3 spells CASSYRGDQPQHF. DNA of the CDR3: TGTGCCAGCAGTTACAGGGGTGATCAGCCCCAGCATTTT.

This clone has just a few counts. The genes are TRBV6-1 and TRBJ1-5; D is unclear. Trimming removed 0 bases from V and 4 bases from J, with 10 bases in between. This CDR3 region has 15 residues. Germline CDR1 and CDR2: MNHNS and SASEGT. The CDR3 DNA is TGTGCCAGCAGTGAAGCGCTTGGACTTAATCAGCCCCAGCATTTT. Its protein is CASSEALGLNQPQHF.

This clone was seen just once. This chain uses TRBV5-1 with TRBJ1-2; TRBD1 might be the D (5 bases). The CDR3 is 13 amino acids. Deletions cut 3 bases from V and 3 bases from J, with 9 bases between. Germline values: CDR1 SGHRS, CDR2 YFSETQ. CDR3 DNA: TGCGCCAGCAGCTCGGGACTTGACTATGGCTACACCTTC. Its protein product is CASSSGLDYGYTF. Full variable domain (outside the CDR3, taken from reference TRBV5-1 and TRBJ1-2): KAGVTQTPRYLIKTRGQQVTLSCSPISGHRSVSWYQQTPGQGLQFLFEYFSETQRNKGNFPGRFSGRQFSNSRSEMNVSTLELGDSALYLCASSSGLDYGYTFGSGTRLTVV.

Only one count was recorded for this clone. The chain carries TRBV18 and TRBJ2-1, with 10 bases that match TRBD2. CDR1 is KGHSH and CDR2 is LQKENI in the germline V gene. There are 16 residues in the CDR3. V lost 4 bases to trimming and J lost 0 bases; unmatched junction nucleotides: 3. The CDR3 nucleotides are TGTGCCAGCTCACTTAGCGGGGGGACCTCCTACAATGAGCAGTTCTTC. Translating it yields CASSLSGGTSYNEQFF.

This clone was detected once. J is TRBJ1-6 and V is TRBV5-6, with D possibly matching TRBD1 (6 bases). V was shortened by 4 bases and J by 9 bases, with 14 bases between the two germline ends. The CDR3 contains 14 residues. Germline V gives CDR1 SGHDT, CDR2 YYEEEE. The CDR3: CASSPRVGGSPLHF. The CDR3 DNA follows: TGTGCCAGCAGCCCCAGGGTAGGGGGTTCACCCCTCCACTTT. The full variable domain, rest sourced from reference TRBV5-6 and TRBJ1-6, is DAGVTQSPTHLIKTRGQQVTLRCSPKSGHDTVSWYQQALGQGPQFIFQYYEEEERQRGNFPDRFSGHQFPNYSSELNVNALLLGDSALYLCASSPRVGGSPLHFGNGTRLTVT.

The rearrangement joins TRBV11-2 to TRBJ1-2, with unresolved D. There are 13 residues in the CDR3. V was trimmed by 4 bases and J by 6 bases, leaving 12 bases between them. Germline CDR1 is SGHAT and CDR2 is FQNNGV. Here the CDR3 DNA reads TGTGCCAGCAGCTCAAGGATTCAGGATGGCTACACCTTC. Its translation is CASSSRIQDGYTF.

This clone is a singleton in its sample. V and J are TRBV2 and TRBJ1-5; the D is unclear. V was clipped by 5 bases and J by 7 bases, with 15 bases between them. The CDR3 loop spans 14 amino acids. Germline V gives CDR1 SNHLY, CDR2 FYNNEI. The DNA of the CDR3 is TGTGCCAGCAGTCCCGAGGGAGTACGCCAGCCCCAGCATTTT. It is translated as CASSPEGVRQPQHF.

The rearrangement joins TRBV7-3 to TRBJ1-1; D not resolved. Trimming cost V 5 bases and J 0 bases, with 7 bases left between them. Germline V CDR1 and CDR2: SGHTA, FQGTGA. This CDR3 spans 13 amino acids. CDR3 amino acids: CASSDYLNTEAFF. The CDR3 nucleotides are TGTGCCAGCAGCGACTACCTGAACACTGAAGCTTTCTTT. The entire variable domain, with the rest obtained from reference TRBV7-3 and TRBJ1-1, is as follows: GAGVSQTPSNKVTEKGKYVELRCDPISGHTALYWYRQSLGQGPEFLIYFQGTGAADDSGLPNDRFFAVRPEGSVSTLKIQRTERGDSAVYLCASSDYLNTEAFFGQGTRLTVV.

V is TRBV19 and J is TRBJ1-2; the match to TRBD1 covers 7 bases. The CDR3 runs 13 residues. Trimming at V came to 5 bases and at J to 4 bases, leaving 4 bases not matched to a gene. CDR1 LNHDA and CDR2 SQIVND come from the germline V gene (reference sequence). DNA for the CDR3: TGTGCCAGTAGTCCCTACAGGGGCTATGGCTACACCTTC. Translation: CASSPYRGYGYTF.

This clone was seen just once. The chain uses TRBV30 and TRBJ1-2, with D tentatively TRBD1 (6 bases). Trimming removed 3 bases from V and 7 bases from J, with 18 bases in between. Germline values: CDR1 GTSNPN, CDR2 SVGIG (reference sequence). The CDR3 loop spans 14 amino acids. In DNA form, the CDR3 reads TGTGCCTGGAGCGTGATCAGGGGCGGTAGTGGCTACACCTTC. Translated, it gives CAWSVIRGGSGYTF. Full variable domain (rest looked up from reference TRBV30 and TRBJ1-2): SQTIHQWPATLVQPVGSPLSLECTVEGTSNPNLYWYRQAAGRGLQLLFYSVGIGQISSEVPQNLSASRPQDRQFILSSKKLLLSDSGFYLCAWSVIRGGSGYTFGSGTRLTVV.

The rearrangement joins TRBV7-7 to TRBJ2-1, with 8 bases lining up with TRBD1. This CDR3 comprises 15 residues. V trimming: 5 bases; J trimming: 2 bases; junction bases outside the gene matches: 5. Germline V lookup: CDR1 SSHAT, CDR2 FNYEAQ (reference sequence). The CDR3 DNA follows: TGTGCCAGCAGCCCAGGACAGGGAACCTACAATGAGCAGTTCTTC. Protein sequence: CASSPGQGTYNEQFF.

The J gene is TRBJ2-7, the V gene TRBV28, with D possibly matching TRBD1 (6 bases). The length of the CDR3 is 16 residues. Germline CDR1 is MDHEN and CDR2 is SYDVKM. The ends were cut back, 2 bases at V and 2 bases at J, with 16 bases in the middle. The CDR3 protein is CASSLRQGLGTYEQYF. CDR3 coding DNA: TGTGCCAGCAGTTTAAGGCAGGGGTTGGGCACCTACGAGCAGTACTTC. The full variable domain, rest sourced from reference TRBV28 and TRBJ2-7, is DVKVTQSSRYLVKRTGEKVFLECVQDMDHENMFWYRQDPGLGLRLIYFSYDVKMKEKGDIPEGYSVSREKKERFSLILESASTNQTSMYLCASSLRQGLGTYEQYFGPGTRLTVT.

This clone appeared a few times. The genes are TRBV14 and TRBJ2-5; 8 bases agree with TRBD1. V trimming: 0 bases; J trimming: 9 bases; junction bases outside the gene matches: 9. CDR3 length: 15 amino acids. CDR1 and CDR2 (germline): SGHDN, FVKESK. Here the CDR3 reads CASSQDTGQGRAQYF. DNA for the CDR3: TGTGCCAGCAGCCAAGATACTGGACAGGGCCGGGCCCAGTACTTC.

The genes are TRBV2 and TRBJ1-2; 9 bases agree with TRBD1. Germline trimming cut 3 bases from V and 6 bases from J; bases unmatched to any gene: 2. CDR1 and CDR2 (germline): SNHLY, FYNNEI. The CDR3 extends over 13 amino acids. Here the CDR3 reads CASSEGQGHGYTF. CDR3 DNA sequence: TGTGCCAGCAGTGAGGGACAGGGCCATGGCTACACCTTC.

V and J are TRBV19 and TRBJ1-1, with 8 positions matching TRBD1. V lost 6 bases, J lost 4 bases, and 16 bases stayed unmatched. This CDR3 is 17 amino acids long. Looked up from germline, CDR1 is LNHDA and CDR2 is SQIVND (reference sequence). CDR3 DNA: TGTGCCAGTAGGCGTGACAGGGGTTCTCTCGGGGGCACTGAAGCTTTCTTT. It yields the protein CASRRDRGSLGGTEAFF.

This chain uses TRBV19 with TRBJ1-5, with D maybe TRBD1 (5 bases). The CDR3 is 13 residues long. Deletions cut 1 base from V and 5 bases from J, with 6 bases between. CDR1 is LNHDA and CDR2 is SQIVND in the germline V gene (reference sequence). The CDR3 is CASSIGGDQPQHF. The CDR3 bases are TGTGCCAGTAGTATAGGGGGGGATCAGCCCCAGCATTTT.

J is TRBJ2-7 and V is TRBV5-6; 12 positions agree with TRBD2. The CDR3 is 15 residues long. Trimming took 4 bases from V and 7 from J; bases not matched to a gene: 9. CDR1 and CDR2 (germline): SGHDT, YYEEEE. CDR3: CASSLLTSGSGEQYV. The CDR3 DNA follows: TGTGCCAGCAGCCTACTGACTAGCGGGAGTGGAGAGCAGTACGTC.

CDR3 sequence reads: CASSVALRKTGYGYTF. The DNA of the CDR3 is TGTGCCAGCAGCGTAGCTTTGAGGAAGACGGGCTATGGCTACACCTTC. This chain uses TRBV9 with TRBJ1-2; no definite D call. The germline CDR1 and CDR2 sequences are SGDLS and YYNGEE. This CDR3 contains 16 residues. Trimming stripped 0 bases from V and 4 bases from J, with 16 bases between.